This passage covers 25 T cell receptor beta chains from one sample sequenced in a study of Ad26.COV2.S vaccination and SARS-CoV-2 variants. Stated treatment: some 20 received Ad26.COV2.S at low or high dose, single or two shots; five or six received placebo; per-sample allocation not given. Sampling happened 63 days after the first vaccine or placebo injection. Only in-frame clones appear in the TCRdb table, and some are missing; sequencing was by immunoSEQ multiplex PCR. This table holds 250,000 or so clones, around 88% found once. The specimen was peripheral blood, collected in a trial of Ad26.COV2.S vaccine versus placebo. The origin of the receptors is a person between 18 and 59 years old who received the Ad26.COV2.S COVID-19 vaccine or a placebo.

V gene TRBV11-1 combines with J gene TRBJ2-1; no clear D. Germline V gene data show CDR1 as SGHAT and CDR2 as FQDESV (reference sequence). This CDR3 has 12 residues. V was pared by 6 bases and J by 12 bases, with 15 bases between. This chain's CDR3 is CASSHYALGQFF. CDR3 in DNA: TGTGCCAGCAGTCACTACGCGTTAGGGCAGTTCTTC.

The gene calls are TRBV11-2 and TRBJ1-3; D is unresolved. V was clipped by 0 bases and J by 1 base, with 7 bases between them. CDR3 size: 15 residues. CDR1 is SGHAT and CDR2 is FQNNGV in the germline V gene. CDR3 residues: CASSLDAGSGNTIYF. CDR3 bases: TGTGCCAGCAGCTTAGATGCAGGTTCTGGAAACACCATATATTTT. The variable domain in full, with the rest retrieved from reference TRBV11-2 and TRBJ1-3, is EAGVAQSPRYKIIEKRQSVAFWCNPISGHATLYWYQQILGQGPKLLIQFQNNGVVDDSQLPKDRFSAERLKGVDSTLKIQPAKLEDSAVYLCASSLDAGSGNTIYFGEGSWLTVV.

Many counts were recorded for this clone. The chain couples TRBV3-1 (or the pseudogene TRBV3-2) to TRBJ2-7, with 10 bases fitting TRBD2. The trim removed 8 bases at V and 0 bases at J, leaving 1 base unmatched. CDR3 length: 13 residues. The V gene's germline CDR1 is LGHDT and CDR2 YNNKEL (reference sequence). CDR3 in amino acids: CASGLADSYEQYF. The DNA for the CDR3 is TGTGCCAGCGGACTAGCGGACTCCTACGAGCAGTACTTC.

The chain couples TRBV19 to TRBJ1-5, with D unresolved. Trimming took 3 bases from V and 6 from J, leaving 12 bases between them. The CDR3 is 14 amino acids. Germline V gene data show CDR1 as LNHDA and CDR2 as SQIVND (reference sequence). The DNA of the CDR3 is TGTGCCAGTAGTATCTCCCCAGGCACTCAGCCCCAGCATTTT. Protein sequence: CASSISPGTQPQHF.

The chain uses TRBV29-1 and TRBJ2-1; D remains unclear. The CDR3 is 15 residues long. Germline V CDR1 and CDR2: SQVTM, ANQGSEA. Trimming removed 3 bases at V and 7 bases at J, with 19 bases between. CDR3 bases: TGCAGCGTTGAGTATATAGGGTCCGTTCAAAATGAGCAGTTCTTC. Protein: CSVEYIGSVQNEQFF.

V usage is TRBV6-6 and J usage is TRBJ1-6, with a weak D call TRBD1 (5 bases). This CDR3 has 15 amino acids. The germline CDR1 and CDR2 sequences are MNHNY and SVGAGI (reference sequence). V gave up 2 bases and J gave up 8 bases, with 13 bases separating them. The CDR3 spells CASSYPGLFDSPLHF. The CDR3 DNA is TGTGCCAGCAGTTACCCGGGACTATTTGATTCACCCCTCCACTTT.

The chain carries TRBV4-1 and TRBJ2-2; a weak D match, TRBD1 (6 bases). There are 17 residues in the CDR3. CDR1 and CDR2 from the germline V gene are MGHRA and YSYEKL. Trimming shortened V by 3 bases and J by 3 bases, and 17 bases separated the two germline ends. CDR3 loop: CASSQGRGPGDTGELFF. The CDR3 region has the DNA TGCGCCAGCAGCCAGGGCAGGGGCCCCGGGGACACCGGGGAGCTGTTTTTT.

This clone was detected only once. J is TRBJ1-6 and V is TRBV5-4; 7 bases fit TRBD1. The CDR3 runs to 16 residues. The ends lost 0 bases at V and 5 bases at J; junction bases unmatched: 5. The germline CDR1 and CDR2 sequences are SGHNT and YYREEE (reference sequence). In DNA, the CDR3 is TGTGCCAGCAGCTTGGAGGGGGCCCTGAATAATTCACCCCTCCACTTT. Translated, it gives CASSLEGALNNSPLHF.

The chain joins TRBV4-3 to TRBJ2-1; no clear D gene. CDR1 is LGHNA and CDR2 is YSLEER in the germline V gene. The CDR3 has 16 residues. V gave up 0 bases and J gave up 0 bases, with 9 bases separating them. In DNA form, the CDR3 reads TGCGCCAGCAGCCAAGAGAAGGAGAGCTCCTACAATGAGCAGTTCTTC. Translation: CASSQEKESSYNEQFF.

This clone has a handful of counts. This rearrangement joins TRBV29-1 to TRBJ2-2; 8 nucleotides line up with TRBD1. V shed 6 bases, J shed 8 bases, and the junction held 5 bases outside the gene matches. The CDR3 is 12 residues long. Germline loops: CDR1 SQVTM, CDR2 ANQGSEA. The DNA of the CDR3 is TGCAGCGTACGGACAGGGCCGGGGGAGCTGTTTTTT. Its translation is CSVRTGPGELFF.

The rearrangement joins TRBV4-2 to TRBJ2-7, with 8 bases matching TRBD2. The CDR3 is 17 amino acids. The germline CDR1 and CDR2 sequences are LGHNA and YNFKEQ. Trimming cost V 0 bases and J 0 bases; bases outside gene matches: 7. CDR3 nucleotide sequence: TGTGCCAGCAGCCAAGATGGAGGTAGCGGGACCTCCTACGAGCAGTACGTC. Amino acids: CASSQDGGSGTSYEQYV.

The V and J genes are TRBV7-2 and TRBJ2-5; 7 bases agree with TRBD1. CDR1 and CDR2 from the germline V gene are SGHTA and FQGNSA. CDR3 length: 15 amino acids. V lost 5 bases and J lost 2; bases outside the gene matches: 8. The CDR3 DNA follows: TGTGCCAGCAGCCAAATCAGGGGGATACAAGAGACCCAGTACTTC. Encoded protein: CASSQIRGIQETQYF.

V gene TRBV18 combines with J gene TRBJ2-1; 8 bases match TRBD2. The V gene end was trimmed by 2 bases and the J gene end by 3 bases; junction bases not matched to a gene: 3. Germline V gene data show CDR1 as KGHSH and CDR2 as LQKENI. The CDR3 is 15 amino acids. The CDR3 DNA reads TGTGCCAGCTCACCATTCGGGAGGGACTACAATGAGCAGTTCTTC. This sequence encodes CASSPFGRDYNEQFF.

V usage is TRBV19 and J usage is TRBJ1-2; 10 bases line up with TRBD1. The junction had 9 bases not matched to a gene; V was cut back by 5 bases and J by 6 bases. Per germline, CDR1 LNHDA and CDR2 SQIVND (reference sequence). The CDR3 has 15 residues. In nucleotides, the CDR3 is TGTGCCAGTAGTTCCGACAGGGGGCGGCTCCATGGCTACACCTTC. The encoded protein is CASSSDRGRLHGYTF.

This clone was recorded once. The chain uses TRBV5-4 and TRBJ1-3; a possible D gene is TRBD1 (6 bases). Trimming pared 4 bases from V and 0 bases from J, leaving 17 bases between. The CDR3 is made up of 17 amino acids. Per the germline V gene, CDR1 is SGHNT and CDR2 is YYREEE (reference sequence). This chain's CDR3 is CASSPGAGAGSGNTIYF. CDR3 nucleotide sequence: TGTGCCAGCAGCCCAGGGGCAGGGGCCGGCTCTGGAAACACCATATATTTT.

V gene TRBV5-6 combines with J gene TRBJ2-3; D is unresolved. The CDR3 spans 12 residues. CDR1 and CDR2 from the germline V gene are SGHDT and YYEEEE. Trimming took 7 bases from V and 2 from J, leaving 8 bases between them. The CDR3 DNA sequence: TGTGCCAGCGGCAGGCCCACAGATACGCAGTATTTT. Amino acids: CASGRPTDTQYF.

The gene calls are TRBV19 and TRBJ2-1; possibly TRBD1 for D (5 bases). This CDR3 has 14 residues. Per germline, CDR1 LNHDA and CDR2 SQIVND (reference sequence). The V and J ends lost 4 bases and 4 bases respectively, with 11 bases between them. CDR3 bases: TGTGCCAGTAGTACCTCAGGGTTTTACAATGAGCAGTTCTTC. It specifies CASSTSGFYNEQFF.

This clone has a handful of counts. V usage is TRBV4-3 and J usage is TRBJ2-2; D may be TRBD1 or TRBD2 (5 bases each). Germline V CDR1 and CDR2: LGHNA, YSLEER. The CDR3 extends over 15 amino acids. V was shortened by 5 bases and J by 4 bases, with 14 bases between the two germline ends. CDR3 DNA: TGCGCCAGCAGCAAAGGGACCGTAGCCACCGGGGAGCTGTTTTTT. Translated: CASSKGTVATGELFF.

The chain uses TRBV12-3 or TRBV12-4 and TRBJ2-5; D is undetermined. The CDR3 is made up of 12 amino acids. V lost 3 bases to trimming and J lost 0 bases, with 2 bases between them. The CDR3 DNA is TGTGCCAGCAGTTTTTACCAAGAGACCCAGTACTTC. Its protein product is CASSFYQETQYF.

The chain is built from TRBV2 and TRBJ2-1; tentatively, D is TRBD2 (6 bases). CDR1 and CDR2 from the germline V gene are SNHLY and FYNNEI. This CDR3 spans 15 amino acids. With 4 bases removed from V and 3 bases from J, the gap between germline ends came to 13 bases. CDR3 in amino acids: CASSVLTGDYNEQFF. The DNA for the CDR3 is TGTGCCAGCAGTGTCCTAACGGGGGACTACAATGAGCAGTTCTTC.

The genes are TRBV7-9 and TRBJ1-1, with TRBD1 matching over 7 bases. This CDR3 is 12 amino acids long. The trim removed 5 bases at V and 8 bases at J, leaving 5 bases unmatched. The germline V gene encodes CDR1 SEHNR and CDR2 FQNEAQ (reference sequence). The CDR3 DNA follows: TGTGCCAGCAGCCTAGACAGGGCGGAAGCTTTCTTT. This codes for CASSLDRAEAFF.

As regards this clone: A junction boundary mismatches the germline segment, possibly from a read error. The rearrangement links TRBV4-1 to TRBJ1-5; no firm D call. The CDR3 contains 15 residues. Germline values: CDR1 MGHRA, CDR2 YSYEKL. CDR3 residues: CASSQELYSNQPQHF. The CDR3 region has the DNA TGCGCCAGCAGTCAAGAGCTTTATAGCAATCAGCCCCAGCATTTT.

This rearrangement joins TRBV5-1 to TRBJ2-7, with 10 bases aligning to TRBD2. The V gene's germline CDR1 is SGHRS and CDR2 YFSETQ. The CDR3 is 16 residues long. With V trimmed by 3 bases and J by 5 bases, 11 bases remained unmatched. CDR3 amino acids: CASSSGLSSGSHEQYV. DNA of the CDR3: TGCGCCAGCAGCTCCGGCCTCTCTAGCGGGAGTCACGAGCAGTACGTC.

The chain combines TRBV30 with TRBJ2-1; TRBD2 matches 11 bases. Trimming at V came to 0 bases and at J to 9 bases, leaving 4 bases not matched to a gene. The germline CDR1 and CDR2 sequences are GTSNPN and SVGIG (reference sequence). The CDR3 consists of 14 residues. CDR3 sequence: CAWSVLTSGSEQFF. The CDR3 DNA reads TGTGCCTGGAGTGTACTAACTAGCGGGAGTGAGCAGTTCTTC.

The chain's CDR3 is CAYTLPWVMNQPQHF. CDR3 bases: TGTGCCTATACACTCCCATGGGTGATGAATCAGCCCCAGCATTTT. V and J are TRBV30 and TRBJ1-5; D is unresolved. The ends were cut back, 7 bases at V and 4 bases at J, with 20 bases in the middle. This CDR3 is 15 amino acids long. Looked up from germline, CDR1 is GTSNPN and CDR2 is SVGIG (reference sequence).